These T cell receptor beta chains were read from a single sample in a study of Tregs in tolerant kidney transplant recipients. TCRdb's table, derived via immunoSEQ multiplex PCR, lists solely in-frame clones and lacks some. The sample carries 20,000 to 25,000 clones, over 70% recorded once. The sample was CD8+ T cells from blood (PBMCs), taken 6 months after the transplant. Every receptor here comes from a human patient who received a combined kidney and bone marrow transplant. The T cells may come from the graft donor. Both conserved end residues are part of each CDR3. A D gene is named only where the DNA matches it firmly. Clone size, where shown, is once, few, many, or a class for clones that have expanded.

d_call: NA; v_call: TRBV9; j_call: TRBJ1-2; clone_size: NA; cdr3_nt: TGTGCCAGCAGCTTAGATCAGGGGCCGGGAGGCTACACCTTC; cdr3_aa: CASSLDQGPGGYTF
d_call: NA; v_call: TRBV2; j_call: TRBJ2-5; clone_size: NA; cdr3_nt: TGTGCCAGCAGTGAAGCGCTCAGGGGATCTGGGGAGACCCAGTACTTC; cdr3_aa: CASSEALRGSGETQYF
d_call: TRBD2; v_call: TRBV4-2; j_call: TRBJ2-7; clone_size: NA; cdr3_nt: TGTGCCAGCAGCCAAGAAGGTGACTTGACTAGCGGGAAAGACGAGCAGTACTTC; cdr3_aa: CASSQEGDLTSGKDEQYF
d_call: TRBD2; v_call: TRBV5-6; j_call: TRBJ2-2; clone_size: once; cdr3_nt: TGTGCCAGCAGCTTGCTTCTACGGGAGGGCACCGGGGAGCTGTTTTTT; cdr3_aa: CASSLLLREGTGELFF
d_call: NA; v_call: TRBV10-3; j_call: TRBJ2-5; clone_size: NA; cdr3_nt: TGTGCCATCATGACATCCCAAGAGACCCAGTACTTC; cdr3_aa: CAIMTSQETQYF
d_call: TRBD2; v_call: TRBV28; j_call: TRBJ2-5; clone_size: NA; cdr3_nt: TGTGCCAGCAGTTCCCAGCCTCCAATGGGACTAGCGGGGTTTCATGGGACCCAGTACTTC; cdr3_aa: CASSSQPPMGLAGFHGTQYF
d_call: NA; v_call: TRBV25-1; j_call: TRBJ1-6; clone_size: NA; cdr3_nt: TGTGCCCCCCGGGGGGATAATTCGCCCCTCCACTTT; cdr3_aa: CAPRGDNSPLHF
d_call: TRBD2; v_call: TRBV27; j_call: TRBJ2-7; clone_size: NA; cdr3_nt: TGTGCCAGCAGCACCGGGACTAGCGTTTACGAGCAGTACTTC; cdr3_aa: CASSTGTSVYEQYF
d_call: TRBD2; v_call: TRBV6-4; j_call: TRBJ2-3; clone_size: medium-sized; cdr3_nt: TGTGCCAGCAGTGCCTCAGCGGGGGGCACAGATACGCAGTATTTT; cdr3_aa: CASSASAGGTDTQYF
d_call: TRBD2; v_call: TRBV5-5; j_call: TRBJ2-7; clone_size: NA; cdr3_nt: TGTGCCAGCAGCTTAGGGACTAGCGGGGGGGCCTACGAGCAGTACTTC; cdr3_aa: CASSLGTSGGAYEQYF
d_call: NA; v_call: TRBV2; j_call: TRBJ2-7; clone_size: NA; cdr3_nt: TGTGCCAGCAGTGAAGCGCAGGTGAAGGTCTGCGAGCAGTACTTC; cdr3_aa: CASSEAQVKVCEQYF
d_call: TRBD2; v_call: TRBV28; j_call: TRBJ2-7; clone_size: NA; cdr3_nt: TGTGCCAGCAGTCGGACTAGCGGACTCTACGAGCAGTACTTC; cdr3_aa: CASSRTSGLYEQYF
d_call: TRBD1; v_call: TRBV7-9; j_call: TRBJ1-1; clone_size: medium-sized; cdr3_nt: TGTGCCAGCAGTCCGAACAGGGGTGACACTGAAGCTTTCTTT; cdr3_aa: CASSPNRGDTEAFF
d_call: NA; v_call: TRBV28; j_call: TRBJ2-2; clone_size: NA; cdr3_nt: TGTGCCAGCAGTTTTCTGACAGGCCGGATCGGTACCGGGGAGCTGTTTTTT; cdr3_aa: CASSFLTGRIGTGELFF
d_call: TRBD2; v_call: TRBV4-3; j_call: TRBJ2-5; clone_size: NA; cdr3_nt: TGCGCCAGCAGCCAAGATCTGGGACTAGTGGGGGGAGAGACCCAGTACTTC; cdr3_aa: CASSQDLGLVGGETQYF
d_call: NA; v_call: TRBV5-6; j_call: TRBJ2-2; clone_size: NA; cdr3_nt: TGTGCCAGCAGCTCAGGGGGGTACACCGGGGAGCTGTTTTTT; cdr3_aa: CASSSGGYTGELFF
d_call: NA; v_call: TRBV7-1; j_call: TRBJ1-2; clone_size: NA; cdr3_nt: TGTGCCAGCAGCTTGGACCAGGGTCTCTATGGCTACACCTTC; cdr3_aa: CASSLDQGLYGYTF
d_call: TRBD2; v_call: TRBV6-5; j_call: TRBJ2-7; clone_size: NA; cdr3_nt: TGTGCCAGCAGTTACTCGACTAGCGGGAGATTCGAGCAGTACTTC; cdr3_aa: CASSYSTSGRFEQYF
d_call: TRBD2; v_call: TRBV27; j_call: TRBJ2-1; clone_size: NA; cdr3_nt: TGTGCCAGCAGTCCCCGGATAGCGGGAATAAACAATGAGCAGTTCTTC; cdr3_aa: CASSPRIAGINNEQFF
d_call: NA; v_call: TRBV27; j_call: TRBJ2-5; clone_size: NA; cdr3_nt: TGTGCCAGCAGTCAAGACAGGCGCCGTGAGACCCAGTACTTC; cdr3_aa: CASSQDRRRETQYF
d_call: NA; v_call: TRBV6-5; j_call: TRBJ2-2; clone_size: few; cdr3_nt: TGTGCCAGCAGTTACCTACCTAACACCGGGGAGCTGTTTTTT; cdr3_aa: CASSYLPNTGELFF
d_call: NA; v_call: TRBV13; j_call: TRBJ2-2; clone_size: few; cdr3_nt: TGTGCCAGCAGCTTACAGGGCACGGCCGGGGAGCTGTTTTTT; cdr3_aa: CASSLQGTAGELFF
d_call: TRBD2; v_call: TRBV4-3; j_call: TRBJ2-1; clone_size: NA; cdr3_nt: TGCGCCAGCAGCCAATATAGATCTCGCGGCCGGCGGGGGAACTCCTACAATGAGCAGTTCTTC; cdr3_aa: CASSQYRSRGRRGNSYNEQFF
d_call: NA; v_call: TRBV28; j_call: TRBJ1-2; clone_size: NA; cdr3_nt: TGTGCCAGCAGTTTATTCGGCGGGGGCGGAGGCTACACCTTC; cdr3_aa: CASSLFGGGGGYTF
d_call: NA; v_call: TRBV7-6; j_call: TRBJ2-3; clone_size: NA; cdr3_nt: TGTGCCAGCAGCTTAGCGAGCAGCGGGTATACAGATACGCAGTATTTT; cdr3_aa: CASSLASSGYTDTQYF
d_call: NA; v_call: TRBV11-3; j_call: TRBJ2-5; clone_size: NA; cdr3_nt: TGTGCCAGCAGCTTAGGGTTGGAGCAGTACTTC; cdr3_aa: CASSLGLEQYF
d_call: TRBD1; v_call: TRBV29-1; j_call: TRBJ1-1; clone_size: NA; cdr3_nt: TGCAGCGTCCCAACAGGGGCCACTGAAGCTTTCTTT; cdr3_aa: CSVPTGATEAFF
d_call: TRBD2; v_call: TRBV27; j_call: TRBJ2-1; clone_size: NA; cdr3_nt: TGTGCCAGCAGTTTTTTTGCGGGGGGAGCTTCCTCCTACAATGAGCAGTTCTTC; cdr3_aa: CASSFFAGGASSYNEQFF
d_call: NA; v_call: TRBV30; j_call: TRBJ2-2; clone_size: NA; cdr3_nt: TGTGCCTGGAGTGTAACTAGCACCGGGGAGCTGTTTTTT; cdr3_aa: CAWSVTSTGELFF
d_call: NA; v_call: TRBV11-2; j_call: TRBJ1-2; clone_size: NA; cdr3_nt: TGTGCCAGCAGCTTAGGCCCCTCCGGGACATCCTATGGCTACACCTTC; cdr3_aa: CASSLGPSGTSYGYTF
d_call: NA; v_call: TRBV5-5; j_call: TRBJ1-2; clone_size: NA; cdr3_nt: TGTGCCAGCAGCTTCGGGTGGGGCTACACCTTC; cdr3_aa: CASSFGWGYTF
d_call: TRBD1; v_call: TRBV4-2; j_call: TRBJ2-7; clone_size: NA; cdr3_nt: TGTGCCAGCAGCCTCTTGGACAGGGGACCCTACGAGCAGTACTTC; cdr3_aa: CASSLLDRGPYEQYF